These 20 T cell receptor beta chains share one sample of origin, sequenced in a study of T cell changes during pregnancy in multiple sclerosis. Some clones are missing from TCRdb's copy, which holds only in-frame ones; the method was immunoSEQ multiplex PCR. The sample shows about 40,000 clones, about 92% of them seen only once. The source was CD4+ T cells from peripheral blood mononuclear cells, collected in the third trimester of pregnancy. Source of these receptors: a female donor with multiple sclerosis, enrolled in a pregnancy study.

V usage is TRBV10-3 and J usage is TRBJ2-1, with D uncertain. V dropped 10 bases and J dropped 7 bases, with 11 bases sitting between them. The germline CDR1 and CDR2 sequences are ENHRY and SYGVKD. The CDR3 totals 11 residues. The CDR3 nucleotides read TGTGCCACCCTGTTCGGGAATGAGCAGTTCTTC. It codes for CATLFGNEQFF.

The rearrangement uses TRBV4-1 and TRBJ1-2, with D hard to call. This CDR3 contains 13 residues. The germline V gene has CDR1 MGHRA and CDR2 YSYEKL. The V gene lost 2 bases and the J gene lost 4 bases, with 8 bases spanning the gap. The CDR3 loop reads CASSQPGSYGYTF. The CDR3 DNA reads TGCGCCAGCAGCCAACCGGGGAGCTATGGCTACACCTTC.

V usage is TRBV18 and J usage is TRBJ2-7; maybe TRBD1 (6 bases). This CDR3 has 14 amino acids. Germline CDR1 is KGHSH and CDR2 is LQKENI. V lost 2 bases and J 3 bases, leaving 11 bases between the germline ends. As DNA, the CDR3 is TGTGCCAGCTCACCAGGGCAGGGGATCTACGAGCAGTACTTC. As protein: CASSPGQGIYEQYF. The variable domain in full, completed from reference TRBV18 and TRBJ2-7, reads NAGVMQNPRHLVRRRGQEARLRCSPMKGHSHVYWYRQLPEEGLKFMVYLQKENIIDESGMPKERFSAEFPKEGPSILRIQQVVRGDSAAYFCASSPGQGIYEQYFGPGTRLTVT.

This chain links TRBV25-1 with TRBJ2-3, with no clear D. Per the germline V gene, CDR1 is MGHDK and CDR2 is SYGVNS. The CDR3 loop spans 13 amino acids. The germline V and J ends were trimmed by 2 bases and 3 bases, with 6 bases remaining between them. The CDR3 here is CASSEQDTDTQYF. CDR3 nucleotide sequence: TGTGCCAGCAGTGAACAGGATACAGATACGCAGTATTTT.

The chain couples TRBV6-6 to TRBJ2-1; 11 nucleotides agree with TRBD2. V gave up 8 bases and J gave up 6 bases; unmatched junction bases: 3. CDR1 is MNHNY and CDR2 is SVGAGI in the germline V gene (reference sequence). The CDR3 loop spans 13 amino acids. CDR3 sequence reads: CASRLAGFNEQFF. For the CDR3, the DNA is TGTGCCAGCCGACTAGCGGGATTCAATGAGCAGTTCTTC.

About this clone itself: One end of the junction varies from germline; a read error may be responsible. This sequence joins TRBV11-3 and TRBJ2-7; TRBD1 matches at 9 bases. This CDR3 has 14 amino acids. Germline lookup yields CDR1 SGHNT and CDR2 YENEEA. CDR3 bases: TGTGCCAGCAGCTTAAGGGACAGGGTCTACGGGCAGTACTTC. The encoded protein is CASSLRDRVYGQYF.

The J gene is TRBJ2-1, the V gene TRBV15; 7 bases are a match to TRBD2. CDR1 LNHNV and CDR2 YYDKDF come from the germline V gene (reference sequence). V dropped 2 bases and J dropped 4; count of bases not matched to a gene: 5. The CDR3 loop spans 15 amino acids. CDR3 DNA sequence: TGTGCCACCAGCAGACATGCGGGGGATTACAATGAGCAGTTCTTC. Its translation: CATSRHAGDYNEQFF.

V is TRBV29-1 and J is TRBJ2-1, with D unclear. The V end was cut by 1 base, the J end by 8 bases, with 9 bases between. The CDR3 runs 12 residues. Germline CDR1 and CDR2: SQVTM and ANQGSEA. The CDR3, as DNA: TGCAGCGTTGAAGGTACAGTCGATGAGCAGTTCTTC. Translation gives CSVEGTVDEQFF.

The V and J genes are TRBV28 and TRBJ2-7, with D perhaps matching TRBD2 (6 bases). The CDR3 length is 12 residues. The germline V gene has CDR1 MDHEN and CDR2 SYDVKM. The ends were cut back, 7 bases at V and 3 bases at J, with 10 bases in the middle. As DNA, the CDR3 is TGTGCCAGCACCTCCGGGGGCTACGAGCAGTACTTC. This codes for CASTSGGYEQYF.

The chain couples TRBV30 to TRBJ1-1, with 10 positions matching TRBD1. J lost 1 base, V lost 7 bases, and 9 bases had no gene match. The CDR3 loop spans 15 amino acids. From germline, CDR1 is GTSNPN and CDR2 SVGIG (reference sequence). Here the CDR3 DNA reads TGTGCCTTCCGGGACAGGGGCTTGAGGAACACTGAAGCTTTCTTT. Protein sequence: CAFRDRGLRNTEAFF.

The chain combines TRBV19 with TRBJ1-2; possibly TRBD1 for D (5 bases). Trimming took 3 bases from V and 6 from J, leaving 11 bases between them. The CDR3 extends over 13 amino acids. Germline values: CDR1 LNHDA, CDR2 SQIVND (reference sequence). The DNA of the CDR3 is TGTGCCAGTAGTATCCAGGGTACCCATGGCTACACCTTC. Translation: CASSIQGTHGYTF.

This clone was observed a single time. The CDR3 DNA reads TGTGCCAGCAGCTTAAGGCGGGAGGGCCACAATGAGCAGTTCTTC. Protein product: CASSLRREGHNEQFF. The chain recombines TRBV7-3 with TRBJ2-1; 9 bases agree with TRBD2. Germline values: CDR1 SGHTA, CDR2 FQGTGA. The CDR3 extends over 15 amino acids. Unmatched junction bases numbered 3, after V lost 1 base and J lost 5 bases.

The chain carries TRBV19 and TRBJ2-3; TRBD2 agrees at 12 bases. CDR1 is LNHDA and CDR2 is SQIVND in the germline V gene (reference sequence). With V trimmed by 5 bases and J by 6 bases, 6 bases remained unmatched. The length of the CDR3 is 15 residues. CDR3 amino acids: CASSLLAGGRDTQYF. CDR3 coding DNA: TGTGCCAGTAGTCTTCTAGCGGGGGGGAGGGATACGCAGTATTTT.

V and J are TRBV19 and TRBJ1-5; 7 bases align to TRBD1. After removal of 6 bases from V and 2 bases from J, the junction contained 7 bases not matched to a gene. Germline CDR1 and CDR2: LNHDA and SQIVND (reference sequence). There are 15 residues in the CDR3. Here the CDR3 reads CASSAQGSGNQPQHF. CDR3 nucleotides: TGTGCCAGTAGCGCACAGGGGTCTGGCAATCAGCCCCAGCATTTT.

This CDR3 reads CASSVSGTGIGGELFF. The DNA for the CDR3 is TGTGCCAGCAGCGTTTCCGGGACAGGGATCGGCGGGGAGCTGTTTTTT. The chain uses TRBV9 and TRBJ2-2; 9 bases match TRBD1. This CDR3 contains 16 residues. Germline-derived CDR1 and CDR2 are SGDLS and YYNGEE. V lost 2 bases and J lost 7; bases outside the gene matches: 9. Looking up the rest from reference TRBV9 and TRBJ2-2 gives the full variable domain: DSGVTQTPKHLITATGQRVTLRCSPRSGDLSVYWYQQSLDQGLQFLIQYYNGEERAKGNILERFSAQQFPDLHSELNLSSLELGDSALYFCASSVSGTGIGGELFFGEGSRLTVL.

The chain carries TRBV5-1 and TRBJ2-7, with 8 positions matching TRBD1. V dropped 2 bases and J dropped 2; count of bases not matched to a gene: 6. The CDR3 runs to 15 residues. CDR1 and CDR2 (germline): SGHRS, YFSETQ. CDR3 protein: CASSFIGTGTYEQYF. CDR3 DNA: TGCGCCAGCAGCTTCATCGGGACAGGAACCTACGAGCAGTACTTC.

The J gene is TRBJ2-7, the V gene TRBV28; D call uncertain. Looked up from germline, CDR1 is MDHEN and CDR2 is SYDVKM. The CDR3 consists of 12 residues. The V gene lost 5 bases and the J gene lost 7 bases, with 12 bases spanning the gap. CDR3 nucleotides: TGTGCCAGCAGTACTATCCGTGGGGAGCAGTACTTC. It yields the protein CASSTIRGEQYF.

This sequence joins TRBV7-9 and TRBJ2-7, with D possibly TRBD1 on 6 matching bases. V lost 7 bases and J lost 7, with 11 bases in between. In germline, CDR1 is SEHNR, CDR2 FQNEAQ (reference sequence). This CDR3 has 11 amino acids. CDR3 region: CASNRVGEQYF. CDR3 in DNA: TGTGCCAGCAACAGGGTGGGGGAGCAGTACTTC.

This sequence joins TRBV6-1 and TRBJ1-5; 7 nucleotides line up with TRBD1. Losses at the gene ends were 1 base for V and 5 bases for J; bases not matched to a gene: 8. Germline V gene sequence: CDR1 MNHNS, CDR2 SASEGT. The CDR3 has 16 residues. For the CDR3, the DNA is TGTGCCAGCAGTGAAGGGGAAGACAGGGAATATCAGCCCCAGCATTTT. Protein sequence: CASSEGEDREYQPQHF.

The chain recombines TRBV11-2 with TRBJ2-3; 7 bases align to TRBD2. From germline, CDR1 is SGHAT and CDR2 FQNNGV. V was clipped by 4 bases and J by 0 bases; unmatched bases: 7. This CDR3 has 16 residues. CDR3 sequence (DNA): TGTGCCAGCAGCTCCCGGGGGGTCACTAGCACAGATACGCAGTATTTT. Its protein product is CASSSRGVTSTDTQYF.